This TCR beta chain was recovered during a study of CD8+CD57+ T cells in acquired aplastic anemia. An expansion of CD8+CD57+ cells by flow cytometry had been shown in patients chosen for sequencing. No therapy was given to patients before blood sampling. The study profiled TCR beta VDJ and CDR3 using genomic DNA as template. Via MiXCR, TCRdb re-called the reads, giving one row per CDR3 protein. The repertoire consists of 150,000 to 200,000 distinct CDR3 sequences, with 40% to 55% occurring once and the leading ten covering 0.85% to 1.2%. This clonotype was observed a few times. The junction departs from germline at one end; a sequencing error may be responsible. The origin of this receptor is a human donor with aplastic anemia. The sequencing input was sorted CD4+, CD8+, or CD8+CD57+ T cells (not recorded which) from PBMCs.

The CDR3 reads CSAAALTGPNESFF. CDR3 nucleotide sequence: TGCAGTGCGGCCGCCTTAACAGGGCCCAATGAATCTTTCTTT. V is TRBV20-1 and J is TRBJ1-1; tentative D call: TRBD1 (6 bases). Germline CDR1 DFQATT, CDR2 SNEGSKA (reference sequence). CDR3 size: 14 residues.